The 30 T cell receptor beta chains below were found in one sample sequenced in a study of T cell repertoires in cytomegalovirus infection. No antigens are known for them. TCRdb reprocessed the reads via MiXCR and lists one record per CDR3 protein. The top ten clones hold around an eighth of a sample with fewer than 1,000,000 distinct CDR3 sequences, approximately 30% of them seen once. The material sequenced was cultured CD8+ T cells from PBMCs, taken from culture after CMV antigen stimulation. The source of these receptors is a human donor in good health (CMV status not recorded). Some clones in this sample may be carry-over from other donors' samples.

In its sample, this clonotype was seen a few times. The genes are TRBV27 and TRBJ2-2, with 8 bases identical to TRBD1. The V gene's germline CDR1 is MNHEY and CDR2 SMNVEV (reference sequence). V dropped 2 bases and J dropped 5; count of bases not matched to a gene: 4. The CDR3 totals 15 residues. The CDR3 nucleotides read TGTGCCAGCAGTTTACCAGGGGGCGAAACCGGGGAGCTGTTTTTT. The encoded protein is CASSLPGGETGELFF.

The V gene is TRBV10-3, the J gene TRBJ2-7; unclear D gene. V was clipped by 0 bases and J by 2 bases, with 5 bases between them. This CDR3 is 13 amino acids long. Germline CDR1 reads ENHRY; CDR2 reads SYGVKD. The CDR3 loop is CAISESRTYEQYV. The CDR3, as DNA: TGTGCCATCAGTGAGTCGCGAACCTACGAGCAGTACGTC.

A few counts support this clonotype. This chain's CDR3 is CASSLGGPLSLVADTQYF. For the CDR3, the DNA is TGTGCCAGCAGCTTGGGGGGGCCTCTCTCTCTTGTCGCAGATACGCAGTATTTT. The V gene is TRBV5-6, the J gene TRBJ2-3, with a tentative D call TRBD1 (6 bases). V lost 0 bases and J lost 4, with 21 bases in between. Germline values: CDR1 SGHDT, CDR2 YYEEEE. The CDR3 runs to 18 residues.

For the CDR3, the DNA is TGTGCCAGCACTTTGGGGGACATTTATAGCAATCAGCCCCAGCATTTT. Encoded protein: CASTLGDIYSNQPQHF. V usage is TRBV12-3 or TRBV12-4 and J usage is TRBJ1-5, with D possibly being TRBD1 (6 bases). The CDR3 is 16 residues long. With 7 bases removed from V and 0 bases from J, the gap between germline ends came to 16 bases.

The chain couples TRBV19 to TRBJ1-2; 8 bases line up with TRBD1. This CDR3 has 15 residues. The trim removed 10 bases at V and 5 bases at J, leaving 15 bases unmatched. Germline V lookup: CDR1 LNHDA, CDR2 SQIVND (reference sequence). This chain's CDR3 is CATAPGQGTGYGYTF. The CDR3 DNA reads TGTGCCACCGCCCCCGGACAGGGAACGGGGTATGGCTACACCTTC.

The chain couples TRBV7-6 to TRBJ2-7; 7 bases match TRBD1. Germline CDR1 and CDR2: SGHVS and FNYEAQ. With 3 bases clipped from V and 1 base from J, the junction kept 3 bases outside the gene matches. The CDR3 loop spans 14 amino acids. The CDR3, as DNA: TGTGCCAGCAGCTTGAAACAGGGGTCCTACGAGCAGTACTTC. Amino acid sequence: CASSLKQGSYEQYF.

The sample holds a few counts of this clonotype. V is TRBV11-2 and J is TRBJ2-1; no clear D. The CDR3 has 17 residues. Trimming took 2 bases from V and 0 from J, leaving 14 bases between them. Germline V CDR1 and CDR2: SGHAT, FQNNGV. The CDR3 reads CASSLYSGRSSYNEQFF. Here the CDR3 DNA reads TGTGCCAGCAGCTTATATTCTGGACGCAGCTCCTACAATGAGCAGTTCTTC.

In this sample, this clonotype turned up many times. The gene calls are TRBV6-5 and TRBJ1-4; 7 positions agree with TRBD1. The CDR3 sequence is 19 residues long. With 0 bases clipped from V and 0 bases from J, the junction kept 10 bases outside the gene matches. The V gene's germline CDR1 is MNHEY and CDR2 SVGAGI. The CDR3 sequence is CASSYSRDSVRATNEKLFF. The CDR3 DNA is TGTGCCAGCAGTTACTCGAGGGACAGCGTACGTGCAACTAATGAAAAACTGTTTTTT.

This clonotype was seen a handful of times. The chain recombines TRBV15 with TRBJ1-2; 11 bases are shared with TRBD1. Germline values: CDR1 LNHNV, CDR2 YYDKDF (reference sequence). The CDR3 is 16 residues long. Unmatched junction bases numbered 6, after V lost 0 bases and J lost 6 bases. CDR3 sequence (DNA): TGTGCCACCAGCAGAGATCGTGGGACAGGGGGGAATGGCTACACCTTC. This gives the protein CATSRDRGTGGNGYTF.

This clonotype turned up a few times. The gene calls are TRBV27 and TRBJ2-7, with D possibly being TRBD1 (6 bases). With 3 bases removed from V and 3 bases from J, the gap between germline ends came to 15 bases. Germline-derived CDR1 and CDR2 are MNHEY and SMNVEV (reference sequence). The CDR3 has 15 residues. In DNA form, the CDR3 reads TGTGCCAGCAGTTTGACGGGACAAACTAACTACGAGCAGTACTTC. This gives the protein CASSLTGQTNYEQYF.

The rearrangement joins TRBV28 to TRBJ2-2; 10 bases match TRBD1. Trimming took 6 bases from V and 7 from J; bases not matched to a gene: 8. The CDR3 is made up of 15 amino acids. Germline V gene lookup returns CDR1 MDHEN and CDR2 SYDVKM. This CDR3 reads CASSPDRGPGGELFF. In nucleotides, the CDR3 is TGTGCCAGCAGCCCCGACAGGGGGCCGGGCGGGGAGCTGTTTTTT.

J is TRBJ1-5 and V is TRBV6-1, with D unclear. The CDR3 is 16 amino acids. V lost 5 bases and J lost 0, with 14 bases in between. Per the germline V gene, CDR1 is MNHNS and CDR2 is SASEGT. CDR3: CASSTPGRGSNQPQHF. The CDR3 DNA reads as TGTGCCAGCAGTACCCCGGGGAGAGGTAGCAATCAGCCCCAGCATTTT.

The chain joins TRBV27 to TRBJ2-3; no reliable D call. The CDR3 is 14 residues long. Trimming cost V 5 bases and J 2 bases, with 11 bases left between them. Germline V lookup: CDR1 MNHEY, CDR2 SMNVEV (reference sequence). The CDR3 bases are TGTGCCAGCAGTCCGGAATGGATCACAGATACGCAGTATTTT. Translation: CASSPEWITDTQYF.

The V and J genes are TRBV20-1 and TRBJ1-5, with 7 bases that match TRBD1. The V segment lost 5 bases and the J segment 1 base; nucleotides outside the gene matches: 17. Germline V CDR1 and CDR2: DFQATT, SNEGSKA (reference sequence). The CDR3 consists of 18 residues. This chain's CDR3 is CSAPSPDREIWSNQPQHF. The DNA of the CDR3 is TGCAGTGCTCCCTCCCCCGACAGGGAAATATGGAGCAATCAGCCCCAGCATTTT.

This clonotype was seen more than once but under ten times. The chain joins TRBV12-3 or TRBV12-4 to TRBJ2-7; D remains ambiguous. The CDR3 is 13 residues long. Trimming stripped 5 bases from V and 0 bases from J, with 8 bases between. The CDR3 nucleotides read TGTGCCAGCAGTCTAAGGGACTCCTACGAGCAGTACTTC. Translating gives CASSLRDSYEQYF.

The table lists this clonotype with a few counts. The chain links TRBV6-5 to TRBJ1-6, with 7 nucleotides matching TRBD1. The germline gives CDR1 MNHEY, CDR2 SVGAGI. The CDR3 sequence is 20 residues long. J was trimmed by 0 bases and V by 3 bases; bases with no gene match: 14. The CDR3 DNA reads as TGTGCCAGCAGTTATTCGGGTCCGACAGGGCTGTTCTCCTATAATTCACCCCTCCACTTT. It codes for CASSYSGPTGLFSYNSPLHF.

V is TRBV13 and J is TRBJ1-2; no clear D. This CDR3 is built from 15 residues. The ends were cut back, 4 bases at V and 8 bases at J, with 20 bases in the middle. Germline V gene lookup returns CDR1 PRHDT and CDR2 FYEKMQ (reference sequence). CDR3: CASSSSPRQDRGYTF. CDR3 in DNA: TGTGCCAGCAGCTCATCCCCCCGACAAGATCGGGGCTACACCTTC.

V and J are TRBV6-5 and TRBJ1-2; 7 bases align to TRBD1. V dropped 4 bases and J dropped 4; count of bases not matched to a gene: 9. Germline lookup yields CDR1 MNHEY and CDR2 SVGAGI. The CDR3 is 15 amino acids. The CDR3 here is CASSSSPGTVYGYTF. DNA for the CDR3: TGTGCCAGCAGTTCATCGCCCGGGACAGTCTATGGCTACACCTTC.

This sequence joins TRBV7-9 and TRBJ1-6; D unresolved. V was shortened by 5 bases and J by 8 bases, with 16 bases between the two germline ends. The germline V gene encodes CDR1 SEHNR and CDR2 FQNEAQ (reference sequence). This CDR3 has 15 residues. This CDR3 is CASSRLEGLDSPLHF. The CDR3 DNA reads TGTGCCAGCAGCCGCCTGGAAGGGTTGGATTCACCCCTCCACTTT.

This clonotype was observed many times. The junction shows a germline mismatch at one end, possibly a read error. The gene calls are TRBV19 and TRBJ2-1; D remains ambiguous. CDR1 is LNHDA and CDR2 is SQIVND in the germline V gene (reference sequence). The CDR3 runs to 13 residues. CDR3 in amino acids: CASSIDTYNEQFF. For the CDR3, the DNA is TGTGCCAGCAGTATCGACACCTACAATGAGCAGTTCTTC.

The rearrangement links TRBV12-3 or TRBV12-4 to TRBJ1-5; D unclear. Trimming cost V 5 bases and J 0 bases, with 11 bases left between them. There are 15 residues in the CDR3. For the CDR3, the DNA is TGTGCCAGCAGTGGCCCGCCTTATAGCAATCAGCCCCAGCATTTT. Residues: CASSGPPYSNQPQHF.

There are many counts of this clonotype. The V gene is TRBV7-6, the J gene TRBJ2-3; 9 bases fit TRBD2. Germline assignment: CDR1 SGHVS and CDR2 FNYEAQ. CDR3 size: 15 residues. Losses at the gene ends were 5 bases for V and 4 bases for J; bases not matched to a gene: 7. CDR3 sequence: CASSVSGGSSDTQYF. The CDR3 nucleotides are TGTGCCAGCAGCGTTAGCGGGGGCAGCTCAGATACGCAGTATTTT.

V and J are TRBV19 and TRBJ1-2; unclear D gene. Trimming stripped 0 bases from V and 4 bases from J, with 12 bases between. The germline CDR1 and CDR2 sequences are LNHDA and SQIVND (reference sequence). The CDR3 runs to 15 residues. The DNA for the CDR3 is TGTGCCAGTAGTATAGATGGCAGTCAACCCTATGGCTACACCTTC. It yields the protein CASSIDGSQPYGYTF.

This clonotype was seen ten or more times. At one end the junction does not follow the germline gene, possibly because of a read error. The chain has TRBV7-7 and TRBJ2-1; TRBD2 matches 14 bases. CDR1 and CDR2 (germline): SSHAT, FNYEAQ (reference sequence). The CDR3 is made up of 18 amino acids. Here the CDR3 DNA reads TGTGCTAGCAGCGTGACTAGCGGGGGGGCCGTTGGCGACAATGAGCAGTTCTTC. This translates into CASSVTSGGAVGDNEQFF. Based on the CDR3 plus reference TRBV7-7 and TRBJ2-1, the full variable domain is GAGVSQSPRYKVTKRGQDVTLRCDPISSHATLYWYQQALGQGPEFLTYFNYEAQPDKSGLPSDRFSAERPEGSISTLTIQRTEQRDSAMYRCASSVTSGGAVGDNEQFFGPGTRLTVL.

The CDR3 DNA reads TGTGCCATGGGGAGCCATATAGGGGCTGAAGCTTTCTTT. Encoded protein: CAMGSHIGAEAFF. The chain recombines TRBV10-3 with TRBJ1-1, with D tentatively TRBD1 (5 bases). CDR3 length: 13 residues. Trimming shortened V by 9 bases and J by 6 bases, and 17 bases separated the two germline ends. The germline CDR1 and CDR2 sequences are ENHRY and SYGVKD.

This clonotype was picked up many times. The chain joins TRBV18 to TRBJ2-5; D unresolved. Germline CDR1 is KGHSH and CDR2 is LQKENI. The CDR3 spans 12 residues. Trimming shortened V by 8 bases and J by 5 bases, and 12 bases separated the two germline ends. CDR3 nucleotides: TGTGCCAGCAGCCCCCCGTCGGAGACCCAGTACTTC. Encoded protein: CASSPPSETQYF.

V is TRBV6-2 or TRBV6-3 and J is TRBJ2-2, with no clear D. Germline V gene sequence: CDR1 MNHEY, CDR2 SVGEGT. The CDR3 runs to 14 residues. V dropped 0 bases and J dropped 4 bases, with 6 bases sitting between them. The CDR3 DNA sequence: TGTGCCAGCAGTTACTCGAAGTTCACCGGGGAGCTGTTTTTT. It yields the protein CASSYSKFTGELFF.

The chain's CDR3 is CASSFEGGLTEAFF. As DNA, the CDR3 is TGTGCCAGCAGTTTTGAAGGGGGTTTGACTGAAGCTTTCTTT. The J gene is TRBJ1-1, the V gene TRBV27, with TRBD1 as a possible D gene (6 bases). Germline V gene data show CDR1 as MNHEY and CDR2 as SMNVEV (reference sequence). V was trimmed by 3 bases and J by 5 bases, leaving 13 bases between them. This CDR3 has 14 amino acids.

For the CDR3, the DNA is TGCGCCAGCAGCCAAGAAGTATTGGGACAGGGGGCCGACACTGAAGCTTTCTTT. As protein: CASSQEVLGQGADTEAFF. V is TRBV4-3 and J is TRBJ1-1; TRBD1 matches 12 bases. Germline CDR1 LGHNA, CDR2 YSLEER. The CDR3 consists of 18 residues. The trim removed 0 bases at V and 3 bases at J, leaving 8 bases unmatched.

The J gene is TRBJ2-7, the V gene TRBV5-6; D is unresolved. The germline CDR1 and CDR2 sequences are SGHDT and YYEEEE. The CDR3 spans 11 residues. V was trimmed by 0 bases and J by 8 bases, leaving 6 bases between them. CDR3 DNA sequence: TGTGCCAGCAGCTTGGGCACCCAGCAGTACGTC. Encoded protein: CASSLGTQQYV.